Listed below are T cell receptor beta chains from one sample, sequenced in a study of cytomegalovirus exposure and HLA in healthy donors. Repertoires were generated with immunoSEQ multiplex PCR, while TCRdb's copy carries only in-frame clones and drops some. This table holds a few hundred thousand clones, 86% found once. The source material was PBMCs. These receptors all stem from a woman under 30 in good health and CMV-seronegative. Each CDR3 is given with its conserved first and last residue. The D gene is left open where the match is weak. Expanded clones are given a class, and other clones once, few, many or no size at all.

>TRBV11-2|.|TRBD1|TRBJ1-2
TGTGCCAGCAGCTCGCGACAGGGGACGAATCATGGCTACACCTTC
CASSSRQGTNHGYTF
>TRBV27|.|.|TRBJ1-2
TGTGCCAGCAGTTTAACGTGGACGGACAGTGCCTATGGCTACACCTTC
CASSLTWTDSAYGYTF
>TRBV19|.|.|TRBJ1-2
TGTGCCAGTAGTATCGCAGCAGGGCCCTATGGCTACACCTTC
CASSIAAGPYGYTF
>TRBV10-3|.|TRBD2|TRBJ2-1
TGTGCCATCAGTGAGTCGGGAGGGCGGGAGAGCTCCTACAATGAGCAGTTCTTC
CAISESGGRESSYNEQFF
>TRBV28|.|.|TRBJ1-2
TGTGCCAGCAGTGGAGGATCCTATGGCTACACCTTC
CASSGGSYGYTF
>TRBV7-9|.|.|TRBJ2-1
TGTGCCAGCAGCTCTCAGTACAATGAGCAGTTCTTC
CASSSQYNEQFF
>TRBV4-2|.|TRBD1|TRBJ2-7
TGTGCCAGCAGTCTAACAGCAGGACAGGTGTCCTCCTACGAGCAGTACTTC
CASSLTAGQVSSYEQYF
>TRBV19|.|TRBD1|TRBJ1-5
TGTGCCAGTACTAGGACAGGAAACAATCAGCCCCAGCATTTT
CASTRTGNNQPQHF
>TRBV7-2|.|TRBD1|TRBJ2-1
TGTGCCAGCAGCTTAGACAGGGGGTTACGCGATGAGCAGTTCTTC
CASSLDRGLRDEQFF
>TRBV7-7|.|.|TRBJ2-3
TGTGCTAGCAGCTTTGGCTCAGGCTCAGATACGCAGTATTTT
CASSFGSGSDTQYF
>TRBV2|.|TRBD2|TRBJ2-3
TGTGCCAGCAGCGGACTAGCGGAAGGGACAGATACGCAGTATTTT
CASSGLAEGTDTQYF
>TRBV19|once|TRBD1|TRBJ2-7
TGTGCCAGTAGTGTGACAGGGGAGTCCTACGAGCAGTACTTC
CASSVTGESYEQYF
>TRBV5-1|.|TRBD2|TRBJ2-7
TGCGCCAGCAGCGGAACTAGCGGGGGAACCTACGAGCAGTACTTC
CASSGTSGGTYEQYF
>TRBV4-3|.|.|TRBJ2-2
TGCGCCAGCAGCCAAGAAGTACTGAACACCGGGGAGCTGTTTTTT
CASSQEVLNTGELFF
>TRBV6-5|.|TRBD1|TRBJ1-2
TGTGCCAGCAGTTACGACAGGGTCGACTATGGCTACACCTTC
CASSYDRVDYGYTF
>TRBV18|.|TRBD1|TRBJ2-7
TGTGCCAGCTCACCCTCCGGGACAGACCCCTACGAGCAGTACTTC
CASSPSGTDPYEQYF
>TRBV6-4|.|.|TRBJ2-1
TGTGCCAGCAGGGAGAACCCGGTGTCCAAGTTCTTC
CASRENPVSKFF
>TRBV5-1|.|.|TRBJ1-1
TGCGCCAGCAGCTTGTTTCAGGGGATGACTGAAGCTTTCTTT
CASSLFQGMTEAFF
>TRBV27|.|.|TRBJ2-2
TGTGCCAGCAGTTTAGCGGTTTACACCGGGGAGCTGTTTTTT
CASSLAVYTGELFF
>TRBV19|once|TRBD1|TRBJ1-1
TGTGCCAGTAGCAAGACAGGGTACACTGAAGCTTTCTTT
CASSKTGYTEAFF
>TRBV2|.|.|TRBJ2-3
TGTGCCAGCAGTCCTTTCACAGATACGCAGTATTTT
CASSPFTDTQYF
>TRBV4-3|.|.|TRBJ1-4
TGCGCCAGCAGCCAAGATGACGGGAGGATGTTTTTT
CASSQDDGRMFF
>TRBV4-1|.|TRBD1|TRBJ2-7
TGCGCCAGCAGTCGGCTGGGGCTCGACAGGGGCCACGAGCAGTACTTC
CASSRLGLDRGHEQYF
>TRBV5-1|.|TRBD1|TRBJ1-1
TGCGCCAGCAATCCGGGACAGGGAGTTGTGAACACTGAAGCTTTCTTT
CASNPGQGVVNTEAFF
>TRBV27|.|TRBD2|TRBJ2-4
TGTGCCAGCAGTCCAATAGCGGGAGGCGGGAACATTCAGTACTTC
CASSPIAGGGNIQYF
>TRBV9|.|TRBD1|TRBJ1-1
TGTGCCAGCAGCGTAGTCGACAGGGGCTCTGAAGCTTTCTTT
CASSVVDRGSEAFF
>TRBV18|.|TRBD1|TRBJ1-2
TGTGCCAGCTCACCACAAGGACAGGGGGTAGATGGCTACACCTTC
CASSPQGQGVDGYTF